This T cell receptor (beta chain) was sequenced for a study of blood T cell repertoires in COVID-19. In the study overall: Acute and convalescent COVID-19 samples came from the United States, Italy and Spain. PBMCs, B-cell-depleted T cells, or T cells provided the cDNA or gDNA that made up the material.

In the authors' workflow: Reference gene primer amplification gave nucleated cell count estimates. This table comes from immunoSEQ multiplex PCR, and its TCRdb copy is limited to in-frame clones, with some not included. D and trimming were read from the DNA, whereas the V and J calls and clone size are those reported in that table. The table shows some 200,000 clones, with roughly 94% occurring only once. The Seattle patients joined while their infection was active and were tracked longitudinally afterward. The CDR3 has 12 residues. Trimming took 6 bases from V and 5 from J, leaving 11 bases between them. Per the germline V gene, CDR1 is SGHRS and CDR2 is YFSETQ.

The sample comprised peripheral blood. The source of this sequence is a young man with COVID-19, enrolled during active disease. The gene calls are TRBV5-1 and TRBJ2-5, with D possibly being TRBD1 (6 bases). The CDR3 loop is CASKQGKETQYF. The CDR3 nucleotides are TGCGCCAGCAAACAGGGAAAGGAGACCCAGTACTTC.